Listed below are T cell receptor beta chains from one sample, sequenced in a study of blood T cell repertoires in COVID-19. Sequenced by immunoSEQ multiplex PCR; TCRdb stores in-frame clones only, minus some. The sample records about 100,000 clones, around 90% being singletons. Sequencing was done on a sample of peripheral blood. The source of these receptors is a human donor in a cohort sampled during active COVID-19. Both conserved end residues are part of each CDR3. Fields, in order: D gene, V gene, clone size, J gene, CDR3 protein, CDR3 DNA. The D gene is left open where the match is weak. Expanded clones are given a class, and other clones once, few, many or no size at all.

-	TRBV19	-	TRBJ1-2	CATLIRGHYGYTF	TGTGCCACCCTCATCAGGGGCCACTATGGCTACACCTTC
TRBD2	TRBV28	once	TRBJ2-1	CASSFVTSGSQYNEQFF	TGTGCCAGCAGTTTTGTGACTAGCGGGAGCCAATACAATGAGCAGTTCTTC
-	TRBV6-2/TRBV6-3	-	TRBJ2-1	CASSPVAVEQFF	TGTGCCAGCAGCCCGGTAGCGGTAGAGCAGTTCTTC
-	TRBV19	-	TRBJ2-2	CASSIREANTGELFF	TGTGCCAGTAGTATTAGAGAAGCGAACACCGGGGAGCTGTTTTTT
-	TRBV28	-	TRBJ1-1	CASSPSLVRGLNTEAFF	TGTGCCAGCAGCCCGTCGTTAGTTAGGGGTTTGAACACTGAAGCTTTCTTT
-	TRBV6-2/TRBV6-3	-	TRBJ1-5	CASSRTDSNQPQHF	TGTGCCAGCAGCAGGACAGATAGCAATCAGCCCCAGCATTTT
-	TRBV27	-	TRBJ1-2	CASSSHQSEVSGYTF	TGTGCCAGCAGTTCACATCAGTCCGAGGTGTCCGGCTACACCTTC
TRBD1	TRBV7-8	-	TRBJ1-1	CASSPITGGRGTEAFF	TGTGCCAGCAGCCCAATTACAGGGGGAAGAGGCACTGAAGCTTTCTTT
TRBD2	TRBV7-2	-	TRBJ2-3	CASSLASGIRTDTQYF	TGTGCCAGCAGCTTAGCGAGCGGGATTCGCACAGATACGCAGTATTTT
TRBD1	TRBV2	-	TRBJ2-3	CASSEMGTGGKKQYF	TGTGCCAGCAGTGAAATGGGGACAGGGGGCAAGAAGCAGTATTTT
-	TRBV28	-	TRBJ2-7	CASSQGKVEQYF	TGTGCCAGCAGTCAGGGGAAAGTCGAGCAGTACTTC